The subject of this entry is one T cell receptor (beta chain). Using immunoSEQ multiplex PCR, the repertoire was profiled, and TCRdb retains in-frame clones only, with some absent. The table shows some 400,000 clones, with 80% to 90% occurring only once. The age range of participants was about 18 to 100 years, with residence in about two dozen US areas. Recovered status in Cohort 3 required two negative PCRs, clearance, or symptom resolution. The data belong to a study of blood T cell repertoires in COVID-19. V was clipped by 0 bases and J by 6 bases, with 11 bases between them. The germline gives CDR1 MGHRA, CDR2 YSYEKL. The CDR3 length is 15 residues.

This receptor was obtained from a man aged 25 to 45 who had recovered from COVID-19. The sample comprised PBMCs or T cells enriched from blood (not recorded which). The chain couples TRBV4-1 to TRBJ2-2; D ambiguous. The CDR3 coding sequence is TGCGCCAGCAGCCAAGAAGAGCCTGTGCCCGGGGAGCTGTTTTTT. This codes for CASSQEEPVPGELFF.